One T cell receptor beta chain is described in this entry. Authors' methods: Reference gene primer amplification in the assay estimated nucleated cell counts. The protocol was immunoSEQ multiplex PCR, while the TCRdb copy is restricted to in-frame clones and leaves out a portion. V, J and clone size derive from that table, while D and trimming were established from the DNA sequence. This sample carries approximately 200,000 clones, roughly 85% of them seen once, and the ten largest clones take under 5.5%. These data come from a study of blood T cell repertoires in COVID-19. Study as a whole: Researchers got acute and convalescent COVID-19 samples from the United States, Italy and Spain. T cells, B-cell-depleted T cells, or PBMCs provided the cDNA or gDNA that served as material.

The CDR3 length is 17 residues. Per germline, CDR1 LGHDT and CDR2 YNNKEL (reference sequence). The V and J ends lost 0 bases and 5 bases respectively, with 17 bases between them. The source is a woman in her 30s with acute or convalescent COVID-19. The chain combines TRBV3-1 (or the pseudogene TRBV3-2) with TRBJ2-1, with D perhaps TRBD2 (5 bases). The sample was peripheral blood. This CDR3 reads CASSQDLREKSHNEQFF. CDR3 nucleotides: TGTGCCAGCAGCCAAGATTTAAGGGAGAAGTCCCACAATGAGCAGTTCTTC.